This TCR beta chain stems from a study of PD-L1 blockade in urothelial cancer. Study summary: Typically, measured as a median, blood samples had more than 110,000 T cells.

Method: immunoSEQ multiplex PCR; TCRdb's copy keeps in-frame clones and lacks some. Of tens of thousands of clones in the sample, roughly 84% are singletons; the top ten hold 4% to 6%. In its sample, this clone was seen once. The V gene's germline CDR1 is LNHDA and CDR2 SQIVND (reference sequence). V shed 5 bases and J shed 5 bases, with 14 bases lying between them. The CDR3 covers 14 residues. Here the sequenced sample was PBMCs, taken around atezolizumab (anti-PD-L1) treatment. This TCR came from a man between 65 and 79 years old with urothelial cancer. The J gene is TRBJ2-3, the V gene TRBV19; the D gene is possibly TRBD1 (6 bases). The CDR3 here is CASSDGLGGDTQYF. As DNA, the CDR3 is TGTGCCAGTAGTGACGGGCTAGGGGGAGATACGCAGTATTTT.